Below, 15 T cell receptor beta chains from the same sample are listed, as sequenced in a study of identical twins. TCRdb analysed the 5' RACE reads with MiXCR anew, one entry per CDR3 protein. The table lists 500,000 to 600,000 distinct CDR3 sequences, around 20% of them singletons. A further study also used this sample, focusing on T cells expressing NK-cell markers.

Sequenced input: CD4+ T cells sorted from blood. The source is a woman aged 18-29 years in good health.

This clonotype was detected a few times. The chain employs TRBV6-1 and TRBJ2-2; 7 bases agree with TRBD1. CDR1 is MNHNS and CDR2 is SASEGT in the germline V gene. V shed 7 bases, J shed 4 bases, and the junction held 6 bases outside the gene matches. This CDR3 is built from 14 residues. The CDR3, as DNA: TGTGCCAGCACCCTGGACAGGAGCACCGGGGAGCTGTTTTTT. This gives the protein CASTLDRSTGELFF.

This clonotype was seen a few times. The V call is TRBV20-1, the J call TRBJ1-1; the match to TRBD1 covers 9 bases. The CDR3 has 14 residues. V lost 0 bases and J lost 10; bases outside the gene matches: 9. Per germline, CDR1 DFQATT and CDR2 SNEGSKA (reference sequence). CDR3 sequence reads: CSARDPGQGGGAFF. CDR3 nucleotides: TGCAGTGCTAGAGACCCGGGACAGGGAGGAGGAGCTTTCTTT.

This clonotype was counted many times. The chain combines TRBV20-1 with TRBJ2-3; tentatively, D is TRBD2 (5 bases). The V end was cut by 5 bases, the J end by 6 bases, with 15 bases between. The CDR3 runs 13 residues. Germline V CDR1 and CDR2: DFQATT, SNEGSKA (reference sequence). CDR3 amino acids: CSAPWPRADTQYF. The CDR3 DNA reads TGCAGTGCTCCGTGGCCGAGGGCCGATACGCAGTATTTT.

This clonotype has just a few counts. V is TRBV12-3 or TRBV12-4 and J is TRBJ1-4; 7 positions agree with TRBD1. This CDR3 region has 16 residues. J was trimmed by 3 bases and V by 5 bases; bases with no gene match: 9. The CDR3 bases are TGTGCCAGCAGTCCGCCCTCAGGGGGAGCTAATGAAAAACTGTTTTTT. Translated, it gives CASSPPSGGANEKLFF.

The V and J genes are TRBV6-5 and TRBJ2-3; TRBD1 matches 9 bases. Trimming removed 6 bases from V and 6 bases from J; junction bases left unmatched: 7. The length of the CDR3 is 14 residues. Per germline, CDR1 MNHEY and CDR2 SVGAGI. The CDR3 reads CASRLDRGTDTQYF. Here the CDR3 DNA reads TGTGCCAGCAGACTCGACAGGGGGACGGATACGCAGTATTTT.

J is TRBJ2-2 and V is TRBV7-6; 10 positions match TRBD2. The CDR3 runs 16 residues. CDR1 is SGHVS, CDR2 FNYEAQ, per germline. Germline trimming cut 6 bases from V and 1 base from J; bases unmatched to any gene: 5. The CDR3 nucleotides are TGTGCCAGCAGGGACGAGCGGGAGGGGAACACCGGGGAGCTGTTTTTT. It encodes CASRDEREGNTGELFF.

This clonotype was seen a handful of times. The CDR3: CASSLSGPRFAVTQYF. Here the CDR3 DNA reads TGCGCCAGCAGCTTATCGGGACCCCGCTTTGCTGTTACGCAGTATTTT. J is TRBJ2-3 and V is TRBV5-1, with D perhaps TRBD1 or TRBD2 (5 bases each). The germline CDR1 and CDR2 sequences are SGHRS and YFSETQ. The ends were cut back, 2 bases at V and 8 bases at J, with 21 bases in the middle. This CDR3 comprises 16 residues.

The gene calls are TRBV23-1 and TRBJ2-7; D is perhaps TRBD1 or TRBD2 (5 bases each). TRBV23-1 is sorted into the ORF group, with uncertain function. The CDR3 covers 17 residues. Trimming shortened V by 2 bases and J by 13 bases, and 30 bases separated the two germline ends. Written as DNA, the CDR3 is TGCGCCAGCAGTCAACCGAATGGATTCCGGGACGGAAGCTGGATTTACTTC. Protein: CASSQPNGFRDGSWIYF.

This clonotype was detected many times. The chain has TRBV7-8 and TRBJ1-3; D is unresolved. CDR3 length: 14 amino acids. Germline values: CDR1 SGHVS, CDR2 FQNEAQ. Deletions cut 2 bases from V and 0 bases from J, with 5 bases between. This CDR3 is CASSLQSSGNTIYF. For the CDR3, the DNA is TGTGCCAGCAGCTTACAGAGCTCTGGAAACACCATATATTTT.

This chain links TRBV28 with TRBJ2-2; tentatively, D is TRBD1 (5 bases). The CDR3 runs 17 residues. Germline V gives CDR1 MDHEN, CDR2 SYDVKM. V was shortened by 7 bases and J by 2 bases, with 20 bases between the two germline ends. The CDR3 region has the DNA TGTGCCAGCATATCCCGGCGAGGCAGGGTAAACACCGGGGAGCTGTTTTTT. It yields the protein CASISRRGRVNTGELFF.

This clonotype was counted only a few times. CDR3 bases: TGTGCCAGCAGACCCACCCCGGGACTACCAGACAATGAGCAGTTCTTC. It codes for CASRPTPGLPDNEQFF. The chain combines TRBV6-1 with TRBJ2-1; 7 bases map to TRBD2. The ends lost 6 bases at V and 5 bases at J; junction bases unmatched: 13. The CDR3 is 16 residues long. Per germline, CDR1 MNHNS and CDR2 SASEGT.

CDR3 sequence (DNA): TGTGCCAGCAGCTTAGCGCTGGGGGCCCGTCAAGAGACCCAGTACTTC. This gives the protein CASSLALGARQETQYF. The J gene is TRBJ2-5, the V gene TRBV7-8; tentative D call: TRBD1 (6 bases). The germline gives CDR1 SGHVS, CDR2 FQNEAQ. V lost 0 bases to trimming and J lost 2 bases, with 13 bases between them. The CDR3 spans 16 residues. Full variable domain (remainder filled in from reference TRBV7-8 and TRBJ2-5): GAGVSQSPRYKVAKRGQDVALRCDPISGHVSLFWYQQALGQGPEFLTYFQNEAQLDKSGLPSDRFFAERPEGSVSTLKIQRTQQEDSAVYLCASSLALGARQETQYFGPGTRLLVL.

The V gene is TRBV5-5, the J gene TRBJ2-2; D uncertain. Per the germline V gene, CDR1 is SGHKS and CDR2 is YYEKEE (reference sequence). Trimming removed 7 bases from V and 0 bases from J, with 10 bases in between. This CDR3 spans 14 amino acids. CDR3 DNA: TGTGCCAGCCTTAGGTCTCCGAACACCGGGGAGCTGTTTTTT. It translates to CASLRSPNTGELFF.

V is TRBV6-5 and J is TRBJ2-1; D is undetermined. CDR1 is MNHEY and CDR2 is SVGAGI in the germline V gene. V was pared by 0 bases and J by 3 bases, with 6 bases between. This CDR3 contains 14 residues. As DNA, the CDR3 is TGTGCCAGCAGTTACTCCCCCCACTACAATGAGCAGTTCTTC. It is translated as CASSYSPHYNEQFF.

In DNA form, the CDR3 reads TGCAGTGCTAGGATCGGGAGGGAAGTATACAATGAGCAGTTCTTC. It specifies CSARIGREVYNEQFF. The rearrangement uses TRBV20-1 and TRBJ2-1; 8 bases match TRBD2. The CDR3 consists of 15 residues. The germline gives CDR1 DFQATT, CDR2 SNEGSKA (reference sequence). Trimming cost V 3 bases and J 4 bases; bases outside gene matches: 8.